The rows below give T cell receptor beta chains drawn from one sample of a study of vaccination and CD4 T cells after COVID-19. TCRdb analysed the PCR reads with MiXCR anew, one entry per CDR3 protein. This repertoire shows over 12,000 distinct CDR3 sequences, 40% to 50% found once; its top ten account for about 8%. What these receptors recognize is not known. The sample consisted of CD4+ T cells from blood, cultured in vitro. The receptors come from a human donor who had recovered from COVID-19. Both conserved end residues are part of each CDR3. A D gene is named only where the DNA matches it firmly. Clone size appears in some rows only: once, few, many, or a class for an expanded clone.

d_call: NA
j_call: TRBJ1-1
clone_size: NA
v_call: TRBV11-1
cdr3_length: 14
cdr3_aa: CASSLFGGLTEAFF
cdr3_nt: TGTGCCAGCAGCTTGTTCGGGGGCTTGACTGAAGCTTTCTTT

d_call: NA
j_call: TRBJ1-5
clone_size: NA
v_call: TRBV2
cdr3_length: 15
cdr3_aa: CASSEWQLPNQPQHF
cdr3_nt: TGTGCCAGCAGTGAGTGGCAGCTCCCCAATCAGCCCCAGCATTTT

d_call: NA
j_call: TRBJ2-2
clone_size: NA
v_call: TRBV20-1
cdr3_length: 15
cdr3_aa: CSARDSRPFAGELFF
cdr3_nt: TGCAGTGCTAGAGATTCCCGCCCGTTCGCCGGGGAGCTGTTTTTT

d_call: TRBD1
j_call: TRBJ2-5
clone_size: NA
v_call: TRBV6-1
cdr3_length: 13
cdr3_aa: CASSRDRDETQYF
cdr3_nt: TGTGCCAGCAGTAGGGACAGGGACGAGACCCAGTACTTC

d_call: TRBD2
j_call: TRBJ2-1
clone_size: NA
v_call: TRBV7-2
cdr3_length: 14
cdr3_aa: CASSAGLAGAEQFF
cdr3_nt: TGTGCCAGCAGCGCGGGACTAGCGGGAGCTGAGCAGTTCTTC

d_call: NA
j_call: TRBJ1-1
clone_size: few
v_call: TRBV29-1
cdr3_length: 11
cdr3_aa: CSADRNTEAFF
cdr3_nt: TGCAGCGCCGATCGCAACACTGAAGCTTTCTTT

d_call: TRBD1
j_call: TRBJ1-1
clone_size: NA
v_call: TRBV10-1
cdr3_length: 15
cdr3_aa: CASKLGTEPNTEAFF
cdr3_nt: TGCGCCAGCAAACTCGGGACAGAACCGAACACTGAAGCTTTCTTT

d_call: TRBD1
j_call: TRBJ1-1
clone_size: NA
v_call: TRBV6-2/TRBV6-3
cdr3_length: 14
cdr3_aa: CASSRTGVKTEAFF
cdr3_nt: TGTGCCAGCAGTCGGACAGGGGTAAAGACTGAAGCTTTCTTT

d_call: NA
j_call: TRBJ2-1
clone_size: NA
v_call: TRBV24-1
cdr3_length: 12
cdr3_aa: CATSEFSNEQFF
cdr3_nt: TGTGCCACCAGTGAGTTCAGCAATGAGCAGTTCTTC

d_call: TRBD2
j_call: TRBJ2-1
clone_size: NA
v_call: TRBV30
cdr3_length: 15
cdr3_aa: CAGSKLAGGANEQFF
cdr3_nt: TGTGCCGGGTCAAAACTAGCGGGAGGGGCTAATGAGCAGTTCTTC

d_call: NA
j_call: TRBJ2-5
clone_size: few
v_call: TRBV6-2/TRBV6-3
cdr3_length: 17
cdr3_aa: CASSYRGTWGRGETQYF
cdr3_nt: TGTGCCAGCAGTTATAGGGGGACATGGGGGCGTGGAGAGACCCAGTACTTC

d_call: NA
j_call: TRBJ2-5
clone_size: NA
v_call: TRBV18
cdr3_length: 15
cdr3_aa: CASSSGGPTGETQYF
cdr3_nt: TGTGCCAGCTCTAGTGGCGGCCCAACGGGGGAGACCCAGTACTTC

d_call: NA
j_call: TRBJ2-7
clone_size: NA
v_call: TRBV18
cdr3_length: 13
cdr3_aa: CASSPPSLREQYF
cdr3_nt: TGTGCCAGCTCACCACCCTCCTTGAGGGAGCAGTACTTC

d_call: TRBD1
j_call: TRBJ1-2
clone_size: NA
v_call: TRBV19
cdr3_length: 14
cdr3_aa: CASRGGTGYYGYTF
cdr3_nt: TGTGCCAGTAGGGGAGGGACAGGGTACTATGGCTACACCTTC

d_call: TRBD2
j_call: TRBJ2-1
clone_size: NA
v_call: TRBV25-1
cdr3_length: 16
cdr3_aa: CASRGPLAAIGNEQFF
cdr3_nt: TGTGCCAGCAGGGGACCTCTAGCGGCGATCGGCAATGAGCAGTTCTTC

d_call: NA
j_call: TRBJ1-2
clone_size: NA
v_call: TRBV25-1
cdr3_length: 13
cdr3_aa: CASRSGTANGYTF
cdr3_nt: TGTGCCAGCAGGTCTGGGACGGCGAATGGCTACACCTTC

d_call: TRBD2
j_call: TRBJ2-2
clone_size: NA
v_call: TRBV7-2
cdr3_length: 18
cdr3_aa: CASSRRLAGGSNTGELFF
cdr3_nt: TGTGCCAGCAGCCGTCGACTAGCGGGGGGATCCAACACCGGGGAGCTGTTTTTT

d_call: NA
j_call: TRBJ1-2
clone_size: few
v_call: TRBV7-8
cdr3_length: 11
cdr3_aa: CASSQGFGYTF
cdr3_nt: TGTGCCAGCAGCCAGGGCTTTGGCTACACCTTC

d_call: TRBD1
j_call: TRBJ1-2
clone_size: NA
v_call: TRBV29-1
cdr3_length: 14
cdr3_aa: CSVEEAGGSYGYTF
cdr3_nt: TGCAGCGTTGAAGAAGCAGGGGGGAGCTATGGCTACACCTTC

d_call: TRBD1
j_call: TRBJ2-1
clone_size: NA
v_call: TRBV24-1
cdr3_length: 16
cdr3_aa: CATSDPGGSSYNEQFF
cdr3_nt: TGTGCCACCAGTGACCCAGGGGGAAGCTCCTACAATGAGCAGTTCTTC

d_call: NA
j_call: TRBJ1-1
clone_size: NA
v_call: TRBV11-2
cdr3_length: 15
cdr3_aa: CASSSAYNRMAEAFF
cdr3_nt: TGTGCCAGCAGCTCCGCTTATAACAGGATGGCTGAAGCTTTCTTT

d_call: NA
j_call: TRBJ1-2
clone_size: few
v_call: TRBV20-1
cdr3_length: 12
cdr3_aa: CSARVPGSGYTF
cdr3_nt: TGCAGTGCTAGGGTTCCAGGGAGCGGCTACACCTTC

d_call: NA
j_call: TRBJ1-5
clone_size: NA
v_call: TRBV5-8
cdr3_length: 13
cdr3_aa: CASSLYSNQPQHF
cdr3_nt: TGTGCCAGCAGCTTATATAGCAATCAGCCCCAGCATTTT

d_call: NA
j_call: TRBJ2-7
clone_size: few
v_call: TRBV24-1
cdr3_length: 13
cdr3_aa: CATSAPSNYEQYF
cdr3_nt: TGTGCCACCAGTGCCCCCTCCAACTACGAGCAGTACTTC

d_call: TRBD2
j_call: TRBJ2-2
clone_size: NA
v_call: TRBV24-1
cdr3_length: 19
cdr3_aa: CATSGYGASGRVDTGELFF
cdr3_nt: TGTGCCACCAGTGGCTACGGTGCTAGCGGGAGGGTGGACACCGGGGAGCTGTTTTTT

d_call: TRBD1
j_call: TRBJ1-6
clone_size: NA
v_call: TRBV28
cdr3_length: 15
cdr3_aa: CASSPDRGYSSPLHF
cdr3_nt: TGTGCCAGCAGTCCCGACAGGGGGTATAGTTCACCCCTCCACTTT

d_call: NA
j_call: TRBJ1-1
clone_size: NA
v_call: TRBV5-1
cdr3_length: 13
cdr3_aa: CASSLGMATEAFF
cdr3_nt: TGCGCCAGCAGCTTGGGTATGGCCACTGAAGCTTTCTTT

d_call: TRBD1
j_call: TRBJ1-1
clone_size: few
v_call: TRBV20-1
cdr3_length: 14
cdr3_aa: CSANGQGRNTEAFF
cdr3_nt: TGCAGTGCAAACGGACAGGGGCGGAACACTGAAGCTTTCTTT

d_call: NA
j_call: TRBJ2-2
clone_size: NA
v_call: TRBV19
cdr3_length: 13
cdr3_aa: CASSIGGGGELFF
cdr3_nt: TGTGCCAGTAGTATAGGAGGGGGCGGGGAGCTGTTTTTT

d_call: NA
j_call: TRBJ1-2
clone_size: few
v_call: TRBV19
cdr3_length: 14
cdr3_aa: CASRLGQRSRGYTF
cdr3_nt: TGTGCCAGTAGATTGGGGCAGAGATCGCGCGGCTACACCTTC

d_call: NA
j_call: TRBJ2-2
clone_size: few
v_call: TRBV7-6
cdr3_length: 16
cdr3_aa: CASRTPRGQNTGELFF
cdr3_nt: TGTGCCAGCAGAACCCCGCGGGGCCAGAACACCGGGGAGCTGTTTTTT

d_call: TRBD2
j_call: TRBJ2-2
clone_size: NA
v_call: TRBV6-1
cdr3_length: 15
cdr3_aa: CASRKRGPSTGELFF
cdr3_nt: TGTGCCAGCAGGAAGCGGGGACCCTCCACCGGGGAGCTGTTTTTT

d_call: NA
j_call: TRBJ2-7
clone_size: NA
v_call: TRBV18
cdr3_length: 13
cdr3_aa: CASSPRTIDEQYF
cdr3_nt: TGTGCCAGCTCACCACGGACAATAGACGAGCAGTACTTC

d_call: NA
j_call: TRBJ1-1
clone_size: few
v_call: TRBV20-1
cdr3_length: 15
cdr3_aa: CSASQVGRMNTEAFF
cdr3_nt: TGCAGTGCTAGCCAGGTTGGGCGGATGAACACTGAAGCTTTCTTT

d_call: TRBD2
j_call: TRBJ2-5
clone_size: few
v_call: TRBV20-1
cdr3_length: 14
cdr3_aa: CSATLRGARETQYF
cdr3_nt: TGCAGTGCTACCCTGCGGGGGGCGAGGGAGACCCAGTACTTC

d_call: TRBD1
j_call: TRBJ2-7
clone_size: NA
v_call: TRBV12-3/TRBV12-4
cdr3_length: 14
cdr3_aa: CASRRGQGTGEQYF
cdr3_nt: TGTGCCAGCAGGCGTGGACAGGGAACCGGCGAGCAGTACTTC

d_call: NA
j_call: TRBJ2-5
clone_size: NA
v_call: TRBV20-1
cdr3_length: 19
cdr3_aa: CSARDWVGGAASLQETQYF
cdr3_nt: TGCAGTGCTAGAGATTGGGTCGGGGGAGCCGCGTCTCTTCAAGAGACCCAGTACTTC

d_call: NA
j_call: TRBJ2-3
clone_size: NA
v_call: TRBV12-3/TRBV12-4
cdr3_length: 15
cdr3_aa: CASRDQWGHTDTQYF
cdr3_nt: TGTGCCAGCAGGGACCAGTGGGGGCACACAGATACGCAGTATTTT

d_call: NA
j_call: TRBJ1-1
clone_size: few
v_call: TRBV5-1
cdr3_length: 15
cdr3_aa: CASSVSGQTNTEAFF
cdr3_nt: TGCGCCAGCAGCGTTTCAGGACAGACGAACACTGAAGCTTTCTTT

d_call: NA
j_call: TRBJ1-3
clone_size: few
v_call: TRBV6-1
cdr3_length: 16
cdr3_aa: CASRPRQVLSGNTIYF
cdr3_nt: TGTGCCAGCCGCCCCAGACAGGTGCTCTCTGGAAACACCATATATTTT

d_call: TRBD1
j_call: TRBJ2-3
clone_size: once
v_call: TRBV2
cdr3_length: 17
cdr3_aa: CASSGATGFRRTDTQYF
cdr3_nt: TGTGCCAGCAGTGGGGCGACAGGGTTCCGGAGAACAGATACGCAGTATTTT

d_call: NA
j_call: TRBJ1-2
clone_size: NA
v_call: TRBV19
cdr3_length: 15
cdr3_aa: CASSPYPGTNYGYTF
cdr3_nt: TGTGCCAGTAGTCCTTATCCGGGCACCAACTATGGCTACACCTTC

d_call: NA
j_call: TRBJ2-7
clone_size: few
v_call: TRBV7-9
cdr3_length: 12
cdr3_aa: CASQGLILEQYF
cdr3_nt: TGTGCCAGCCAGGGCCTGATCCTCGAGCAGTACTTC

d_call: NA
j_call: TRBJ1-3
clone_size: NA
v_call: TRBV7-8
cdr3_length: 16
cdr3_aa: CASSLGPGRTGNTIYF
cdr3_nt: TGTGCCAGCAGCTTAGGACCTGGCAGGACTGGAAACACCATATATTTT

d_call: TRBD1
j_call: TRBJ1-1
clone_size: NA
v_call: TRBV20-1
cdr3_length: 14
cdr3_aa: CSARDPSRDSEAFF
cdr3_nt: TGCAGTGCCAGGGACCCTTCTCGGGACAGTGAAGCTTTCTTT

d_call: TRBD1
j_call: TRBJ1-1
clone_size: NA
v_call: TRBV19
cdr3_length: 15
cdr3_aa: CASRTGGSRNTEAFF
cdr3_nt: TGTGCCAGTCGGACAGGGGGCTCGAGGAACACTGAAGCTTTCTTT

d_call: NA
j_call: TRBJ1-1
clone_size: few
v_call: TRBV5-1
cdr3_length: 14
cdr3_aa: CASSLLGTNTEAFF
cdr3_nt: TGCGCCAGCAGCTTGTTGGGCACGAACACTGAAGCTTTCTTT

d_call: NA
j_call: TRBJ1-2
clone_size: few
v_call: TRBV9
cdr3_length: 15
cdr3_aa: CASSGPGGDIDGYTF
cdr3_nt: TGTGCCAGCAGCGGGCCGGGAGGGGATATAGATGGCTACACCTTC

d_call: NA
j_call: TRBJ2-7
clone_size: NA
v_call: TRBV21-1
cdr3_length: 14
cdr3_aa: CASSNLGSAYEQYF
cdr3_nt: TGTGCCAGCAGCAACTTGGGCAGCGCCTACGAGCAGTACTTC

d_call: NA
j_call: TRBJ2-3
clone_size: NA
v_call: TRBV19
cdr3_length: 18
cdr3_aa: CASSRAPGAGRTGDTQYF
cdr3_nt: TGTGCCAGTAGTAGGGCCCCCGGAGCGGGTCGAACCGGGGATACGCAGTATTTT

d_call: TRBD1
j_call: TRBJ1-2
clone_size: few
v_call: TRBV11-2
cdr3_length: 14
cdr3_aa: CASSTGQGNYGYTF
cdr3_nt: TGTGCCAGCAGCACGGGACAGGGAAACTATGGCTACACCTTC

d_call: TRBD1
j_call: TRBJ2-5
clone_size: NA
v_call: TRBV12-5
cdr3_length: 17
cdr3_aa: CASGSVGYGDSQETQYF
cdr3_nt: TGTGCTAGTGGTTCCGTTGGCTATGGGGACAGCCAAGAGACCCAGTACTTC

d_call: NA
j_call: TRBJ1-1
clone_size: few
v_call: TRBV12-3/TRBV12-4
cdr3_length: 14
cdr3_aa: CASSLVLGHTEAFF
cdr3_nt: TGTGCCAGCAGTTTGGTTCTGGGGCACACTGAAGCTTTCTTT

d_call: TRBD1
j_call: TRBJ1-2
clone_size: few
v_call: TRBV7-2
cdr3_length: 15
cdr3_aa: CASSFLTQGAFGYTF
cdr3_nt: TGTGCCAGCAGCTTTTTAACACAGGGGGCCTTCGGCTACACCTTC

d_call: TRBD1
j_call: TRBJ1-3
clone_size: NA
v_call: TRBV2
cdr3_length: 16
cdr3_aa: CASTPRQGDSGNTIYF
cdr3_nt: TGTGCCAGCACACCTCGACAGGGGGATTCTGGAAACACCATATATTTT

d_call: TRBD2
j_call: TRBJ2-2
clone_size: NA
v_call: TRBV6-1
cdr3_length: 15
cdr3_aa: CASNEAGANTGELFF
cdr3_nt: TGTGCCAGCAATGAAGCGGGGGCGAACACCGGGGAGCTGTTTTTT